The 32 T cell receptor beta chains listed next were all sequenced from one sample in a study of identical twins. MiXCR, applied by TCRdb to the 5' RACE reads, yields one record per CDR3 protein. The profile shows hundreds of thousands of distinct CDR3 sequences, about 20% of them singletons. The data also belong to a second study, concerning T cells expressing NK-cell markers.

The specimen sequenced was PBMCs. These receptor sequences come from a woman aged 18-35 years in good health.

This clonotype was detected many times. V is TRBV20-1 and J is TRBJ2-1, with D possibly TRBD2 on 6 matching bases. The CDR3 totals 15 residues. V lost 5 bases, J lost 5 bases, and 19 bases lay in between. Per germline, CDR1 DFQATT and CDR2 SNEGSKA (reference sequence). CDR3 sequence (DNA): TGCAGTGCTCTCCCCCTGGCCGGGACTCACAATGAGCAGTTCTTC. Its translation is CSALPLAGTHNEQFF.

This clonotype was counted a few times. The rearrangement joins TRBV2 to TRBJ2-7; the D is unclear. V shed 5 bases and J shed 6 bases, with 20 bases lying between them. Germline values: CDR1 SNHLY, CDR2 FYNNEI. This CDR3 comprises 15 residues. The CDR3 DNA is TGTGCCAGCAGTTCCGAGACCCCAGGAAGTGGCGAGCAGTACTTC. Encoded protein: CASSSETPGSGEQYF.

Only a few counts were recorded for this clonotype. The rearrangement links TRBV7-2 to TRBJ2-7; tentatively, D is TRBD1 or TRBD2 (5 bases each). The CDR3 sequence is 15 residues long. Germline V CDR1 and CDR2: SGHTA, FQGNSA. Trimming left V 5 bases short and J 6 bases short, with 20 bases between. This chain's CDR3 is CASSIGAVVYGEQYF. The CDR3 DNA is TGTGCCAGCAGCATCGGGGCGGTGGTTTATGGCGAGCAGTACTTC.

The chain employs TRBV7-2 and TRBJ2-3; weak D call: TRBD2 (5 bases). The CDR3 contains 13 residues. V was pared by 5 bases and J by 7 bases, with 13 bases between. Germline lookup yields CDR1 SGHTA and CDR2 FQGNSA. The CDR3 nucleotides read TGTGCCAGCAGCGGAGTCGGACTGCATACGCAGTATTTT. Its protein product is CASSGVGLHTQYF. The full variable domain, rest sourced from reference TRBV7-2 and TRBJ2-3, is GAGVSQSPSNKVTEKGKDVELRCDPISGHTALYWYRQSLGQGLEFLIYFQGNSAPDKSGLPSDRFSAERTGGSVSTLTIQRTQQEDSAVYLCASSGVGLHTQYFGPGTRLTVL.

The table lists this clonotype with many counts. The V gene is TRBV12-3 or TRBV12-4, the J gene TRBJ1-5; no clear D. CDR3 size: 13 residues. With 6 bases removed from V and 5 bases from J, the gap between germline ends came to 11 bases. CDR3 bases: TGTGCCAGCAGCGATTACAGCGATCAGCCCCAGCATTTT. Its translation is CASSDYSDQPQHF.

This rearrangement joins TRBV5-1 to TRBJ2-3; D call uncertain. The V end was cut by 4 bases, the J end by 4 bases, with 10 bases between. Germline values: CDR1 SGHRS, CDR2 YFSETQ. The CDR3 consists of 13 residues. The chain's CDR3 is CASSDRTSDTQYF. The CDR3 DNA reads as TGCGCCAGCAGCGACCGAACTTCAGATACGCAGTATTTT. The whole variable domain, filled in from reference TRBV5-1 and TRBJ2-3, reads KAGVTQTPRYLIKTRGQQVTLSCSPISGHRSVSWYQQTPGQGLQFLFEYFSETQRNKGNFPGRFSGRQFSNSRSEMNVSTLELGDSALYLCASSDRTSDTQYFGPGTRLTVL.

At least ten counts were recorded for this clonotype. The chain couples TRBV29-1 to TRBJ1-1; D gene unclear. Germline CDR1 reads SQVTM; CDR2 reads ANQGSEA. The CDR3 has 12 amino acids. The V end was cut by 7 bases, the J end by 4 bases, with 13 bases between. The CDR3 nucleotides are TGCAGCGCCCGGAGGCCCCCCACTGAAGCTTTCTTT. Encoded protein: CSARRPPTEAFF.

The V call is TRBV4-2, the J call TRBJ1-4; D uncertain. CDR1 is LGHNA and CDR2 is YNFKEQ in the germline V gene. The CDR3 runs 13 residues. Trimming removed 10 bases from V and 3 bases from J, with 12 bases in between. This chain's CDR3 is CAMGPGPNEKLFF. DNA of the CDR3: TGTGCCATGGGCCCTGGGCCTAATGAAAAACTGTTTTTT.

This chain connects TRBV12-5 to TRBJ1-4, with D possibly TRBD1 on 6 matching bases. V was trimmed by 6 bases and J by 7 bases, leaving 12 bases between them. The CDR3 has 13 amino acids. Germline CDR1 reads LGHNT; CDR2 reads FRNRAP. Written as DNA, the CDR3 is TGTGCTAGTGGATTACAGGGACGTGAAAAACTGTTTTTT. The encoded protein is CASGLQGREKLFF.

This sequence joins TRBV7-9 and TRBJ2-1, with no clear D. This CDR3 is 15 amino acids long. Trimming took off 1 base at V and 6 bases at J, with 13 bases between the two ends. Per the germline V gene, CDR1 is SEHNR and CDR2 is FQNEAQ (reference sequence). The CDR3, as DNA: TGTGCCAGCAGCTTAGGGGCTTCGGCAGGCAATGAGCAGTTCTTC. Residues: CASSLGASAGNEQFF.

The chain uses TRBV10-1 and TRBJ2-3; D is possibly TRBD1 (5 bases). Germline V gene lookup returns CDR1 WNHNN and CDR2 SYGVQD (reference sequence). The V and J ends lost 2 bases and 9 bases respectively, with 12 bases between them. The CDR3 runs 13 residues. The CDR3 here is CASSEGDSGTQYF. Written as DNA, the CDR3 is TGCGCCAGCAGTGAGGGAGACTCAGGGACGCAGTATTTT.

This clonotype has just a few counts. This chain uses TRBV12-3 or TRBV12-4 with TRBJ1-1; D is unresolved. The CDR3 loop spans 12 amino acids. Trimming left V 5 bases short and J 10 bases short, with 14 bases between. Here the CDR3 reads CASSVKGIRAFF. CDR3 bases: TGTGCCAGCAGTGTCAAAGGTATTAGAGCTTTCTTT.

The chain combines TRBV12-3 or TRBV12-4 with TRBJ1-1; D is undetermined. The V and J ends lost 2 bases and 6 bases respectively, with 16 bases between them. This CDR3 spans 15 amino acids. CDR3 region: CASSLKGGPGAEAFF. The CDR3 bases are TGTGCCAGCAGTTTAAAGGGAGGTCCGGGCGCTGAAGCTTTCTTT.

This clonotype was recorded many times. This chain joins TRBV7-8 and TRBJ2-1; 13 bases align to TRBD2. The germline gives CDR1 SGHVS, CDR2 FQNEAQ. J lost 10 bases, V lost 4 bases, and 7 bases had no gene match. This CDR3 region has 15 residues. CDR3: CASSSTSGRVGEQFF. The DNA of the CDR3 is TGTGCCAGCAGCTCTACTAGCGGGAGGGTAGGGGAGCAGTTCTTC.

This clonotype was observed a handful of times. This chain connects TRBV9 to TRBJ2-2, with unresolved D. Deletions cut 0 bases from V and 0 bases from J, with 12 bases between. In germline, CDR1 is SGDLS, CDR2 YYNGEE. This CDR3 has 17 amino acids. In DNA form, the CDR3 reads TGTGCCAGCAGCGTAGTTCCAGGACGCTCGAACACCGGGGAGCTGTTTTTT. Its protein is CASSVVPGRSNTGELFF.

This chain uses TRBV5-1 with TRBJ2-1; 7 bases line up with TRBD2. Germline V gives CDR1 SGHRS, CDR2 YFSETQ. CDR3 length equals 14 residues. Trimming took 2 bases from V and 8 from J; bases not matched to a gene: 7. The CDR3 sequence is CASSFSGGSDEQFF. The DNA of the CDR3 is TGCGCCAGCAGCTTTTCTGGCGGGAGCGATGAGCAGTTCTTC.

This clonotype was seen many times. The rearrangement links TRBV29-1 to TRBJ2-7; D gene unclear. CDR1 and CDR2 from the germline V gene are SQVTM and ANQGSEA. CDR3 length equals 12 residues. With 3 bases removed from V and 1 base from J, the gap between germline ends came to 7 bases. CDR3 amino acids: CSVEAGSYEQYF. The CDR3 DNA reads TGCAGCGTTGAGGCCGGTTCCTACGAGCAGTACTTC.

The chain uses TRBV18 and TRBJ2-1; D is unclear. Germline assignment: CDR1 KGHSH and CDR2 LQKENI. V was shortened by 0 bases and J by 6 bases, with 9 bases between the two germline ends. The length of the CDR3 is 14 residues. The CDR3, as DNA: TGTGCCAGCTCACCACCTTTTGGGTCCAATGAGCAGTTCTTC. As protein: CASSPPFGSNEQFF.

This clonotype has more than one count but fewer than ten. The chain employs TRBV20-1 and TRBJ2-6; D gene uncertain. The ends were cut back, 3 bases at V and 2 bases at J, with 2 bases in the middle. CDR1 is DFQATT, CDR2 SNEGSKA, per germline (reference sequence). The CDR3 loop spans 12 amino acids. The CDR3 region has the DNA TGCAGTGCTAGGGCTGGGGCCAACGTCCTGACTTTC. As protein: CSARAGANVLTF.

This clonotype was seen many times. The chain has TRBV12-3 or TRBV12-4 and TRBJ2-1; D is possibly TRBD2 (5 bases). The CDR3 has 14 residues. V was shortened by 3 bases and J by 7 bases, with 13 bases between the two germline ends. The CDR3 here is CASSFGSRRNEQFF. The CDR3, as DNA: TGTGCCAGCAGTTTCGGTTCGCGGAGGAATGAGCAGTTCTTC.

This clonotype was counted many times. The genes are TRBV12-3 or TRBV12-4 and TRBJ2-1; TRBD2 might be the D (5 bases). Trimming took 0 bases from V and 6 from J, leaving 9 bases between them. This CDR3 is built from 14 residues. The CDR3 here is CASSLALVPNEQFF. The CDR3 DNA reads as TGTGCCAGCAGTTTAGCACTAGTACCCAATGAGCAGTTCTTC.

CDR3 DNA sequence: TGTGCCATCAGTGAGTCGTGGGGAGGAGCTTTCTTT. It encodes CAISESWGGAFF. The V call is TRBV10-3, the J call TRBJ1-1; D not resolved. The CDR3 extends over 12 amino acids. The germline gives CDR1 ENHRY, CDR2 SYGVKD. V lost 0 bases and J 10 bases, leaving 9 bases between the germline ends.

The V call is TRBV7-6, the J call TRBJ2-7; either TRBD1 or TRBD2 may supply D (6 bases each). Between the trimmed V and J ends, which lost 1 base and 5 bases, there was a span of 12 bases. The CDR3 totals 14 residues. CDR1 is SGHVS, CDR2 FNYEAQ, per germline. CDR3 nucleotides: TGTGCCAGCAGCTTAGTTCGGGGGCCCGACGAGCAGTACTTC. This translates into CASSLVRGPDEQYF.

This clonotype was seen many times. The chain is built from TRBV7-8 and TRBJ2-7; possible D gene TRBD2, 5 bases. Trimming cost V 1 base and J 0 bases, with 10 bases left between them. This CDR3 is 15 amino acids long. CDR1 and CDR2 (germline): SGHVS, FQNEAQ. The DNA of the CDR3 is TGTGCCAGCAGCTTAGTACCGGGGAGCTCCTACGAGCAGTACTTC. The encoded protein is CASSLVPGSSYEQYF. Complete variable domain (other parts from reference TRBV7-8 and TRBJ2-7): GAGVSQSPRYKVAKRGQDVALRCDPISGHVSLFWYQQALGQGPEFLTYFQNEAQLDKSGLPSDRFFAERPEGSVSTLKIQRTQQEDSAVYLCASSLVPGSSYEQYFGPGTRLTVT.

This clonotype was seen only once. CDR3 in amino acids: CASSSPGAGSMNTEAFF. The CDR3, as DNA: TGTGCCAGCAGCTCCCCGGGGGCAGGGAGCATGAACACTGAAGCTTTCTTT. The chain has TRBV5-6 and TRBJ1-1, with D perhaps matching TRBD1 (6 bases). CDR1 and CDR2 from the germline V gene are SGHDT and YYEEEE. The length of the CDR3 is 17 residues. V shed 3 bases and J shed 0 bases, with 18 bases lying between them.

This chain uses TRBV29-1 with TRBJ2-5, with D perhaps given as TRBD1 or TRBD2 (5 bases each). V was shortened by 4 bases and J by 5 bases, with 20 bases between the two germline ends. Germline-derived CDR1 and CDR2 are SQVTM and ANQGSEA. The CDR3 sequence is 15 residues long. DNA for the CDR3: TGCAGCGTTGGGGGGATCCAGGGCCCAGGGGAGACCCAGTACTTC. This sequence encodes CSVGGIQGPGETQYF.

In its sample, this clonotype was seen a few times. V usage is TRBV20-1 and J usage is TRBJ2-7, with TRBD1 matching over 8 bases. Germline loops: CDR1 DFQATT, CDR2 SNEGSKA (reference sequence). J was trimmed by 4 bases and V by 2 bases; bases with no gene match: 7. CDR3 size: 14 residues. CDR3 sequence: CSARLPGGGYEQYF. DNA for the CDR3: TGCAGTGCTAGACTCCCAGGGGGCGGATACGAGCAGTACTTC.

This clonotype was seen only a few times. The chain carries TRBV11-2 and TRBJ2-5, with D possibly TRBD2 on 6 matching bases. This CDR3 is built from 14 residues. Between the trimmed V and J ends, which lost 5 bases and 5 bases, there was a span of 15 bases. Per the germline V gene, CDR1 is SGHAT and CDR2 is FQNNGV. CDR3 amino acids: CASSTTRGIETQYF. DNA of the CDR3: TGTGCCAGCAGCACGACTAGAGGAATCGAGACCCAGTACTTC.

J is TRBJ2-3 and V is TRBV15; 10 nucleotides match TRBD2. Losses at the gene ends were 0 bases for V and 10 bases for J; bases not matched to a gene: 10. The germline V gene has CDR1 LNHNV and CDR2 YYDKDF (reference sequence). The CDR3 runs to 16 residues. Here the CDR3 reads CATSRDWASGSGAQYF. CDR3 DNA sequence: TGTGCCACCAGCAGAGATTGGGCTAGCGGGAGTGGTGCGCAGTATTTT.

This clonotype was seen more than once but under ten times. Sequence at one end of the junction differs from germline and may be a read error. The chain couples TRBV7-2 to TRBJ2-5; D unresolved. The length of the CDR3 is 11 residues. Looked up from germline, CDR1 is SGHTA and CDR2 is FQGNSA. The CDR3 region is CAGSLPDTQYF. The CDR3 DNA sequence: TGTGCCGGCAGCTTACCGGACACCCAGTACTTC. The full variable domain, with the rest looked up from reference TRBV7-2 and TRBJ2-5, is GAGVSQSPSNKVTEKGKDVELRCDPISGHTALYWYRQSLGQGLEFLIYFQGNSAPDKSGLPSDRFSAERTGGSVSTLTIQRTQQEDSAVYLCAGSLPDTQYFGPGTRLLVL.

The chain joins TRBV20-1 to TRBJ2-1, with 8 bases identical to TRBD2. CDR1 DFQATT and CDR2 SNEGSKA come from the germline V gene (reference sequence). The CDR3 runs to 14 residues. CDR3 residues: CSAPGLGFGDEQFF. DNA for the CDR3: TGCTCAGCCCCGGGACTAGGGTTCGGCGATGAGCAGTTCTTC.

The chain carries TRBV10-3 and TRBJ2-2; D unresolved. The V end lost 8 bases, the J end lost 8 bases, and 6 bases lay between the germline ends. The CDR3 extends over 10 amino acids. CDR1 ENHRY and CDR2 SYGVKD come from the germline V gene. CDR3 nucleotide sequence: TGTGCCATCTGGAAAGGGGAGCTGTTTTTT. This codes for CAIWKGELFF.